The rows below give T cell receptor beta chains drawn from one sample of a study of T cells in Graves' hyperthyroidism and ophthalmopathy. TCRdb re-derived calls from the multiplex PCR reads in MiXCR, one entry per CDR3 protein. The sample has about 770,000 distinct CDR3 sequences; roughly a sixth are singletons. Sequenced sample: blood. The receptors were sampled from a woman aged 50 to 65 with Graves' hyperthyroidism that later progressed to Graves' ophthalmopathy. Each CDR3 is given with its conserved first and last residue. The D gene is left open where the match is weak. Size tells how often a clone was seen (once, few, many) or the class of an expanded clone, and some rows leave it out.

D gene	J gene	CDR3 length	V gene	clone size	CDR3 DNA	CDR3 protein
.	TRBJ1-1	14	TRBV5-6	few	TGTGCCAGCAGCTTGGTGATCGCGGCTGCTGAAGCTTTCTTT	CASSLVIAAAEAFF
.	TRBJ2-1	16	TRBV19	few	TGTGCCAGTAGTATAGGGAGGGGCAGGGGCTACAATGAGCAGTTCTTC	CASSIGRGRGYNEQFF
TRBD1	TRBJ2-2	16	TRBV12-3/TRBV12-4	few	TGTGCCAGCAGTTTGGGACAGGGGGCAGGAACCGGGGAGCTGTTTTTT	CASSLGQGAGTGELFF
TRBD2	TRBJ2-5	16	TRBV10-2	few	TGCGCCAGCAGCCCAGGACTAGCGGATCTCCAAGAGACCCAGTACTTC	CASSPGLADLQETQYF
.	TRBJ2-3	13	TRBV3-1	many	TGTGCCAGCAGCCAAACAGCTTCAGATACGCAGTATTTT	CASSQTASDTQYF
.	TRBJ2-1	16	TRBV6-1	few	TGTGCCAGCAGACTCGCCGGCGGTACAGCCTACAATGAGCAGTTCTTC	CASRLAGGTAYNEQFF
TRBD1	TRBJ1-2	15	TRBV3-1	.	TGTGCCAGCAGCCAAGAGGGGACAGGAACCTATGGCTACACCTTC	CASSQEGTGTYGYTF
TRBD1	TRBJ2-6	15	TRBV5-1	few	TGCGCCAGCAGCTTACAGGGGATTGGGGCCAACGTCCTGACTTTC	CASSLQGIGANVLTF
.	TRBJ2-7	13	TRBV6-1	.	TGTGCCAGCATGGGCGGAAACTCCTACGAGCAGTACTTC	CASMGGNSYEQYF
.	TRBJ1-5	13	TRBV2	many	TGTGCCAGATCCTTTGGGGCCAATCAGCCCCAGCATTTT	CARSFGANQPQHF
.	TRBJ1-2	15	TRBV7-9	.	TGTGCCAGCAGCCCCAATGGGTGGGGGAACTATGGCTACACCTTC	CASSPNGWGNYGYTF
.	TRBJ1-5	14	TRBV27	many	TGTGCCAGCAGTTCAGATCAGTTAGGCCAGCCCCAGCATTTT	CASSSDQLGQPQHF
TRBD1	TRBJ1-2	16	TRBV5-1	many	TGCGCCAGCAGCTTAACGACAGGGGAGGAGAACTATGGCTACACCTTC	CASSLTTGEENYGYTF
.	TRBJ2-7	14	TRBV27	few	TGTGCCAGCAGTTCTCCGGGACTGCTCGTCGGGCAGTACTTC	CASSSPGLLVGQYF
.	TRBJ1-3	14	TRBV3-1	many	TGTGCCAGCAGCCAAGGAGGGACTGGAAACACCATATATTTT	CASSQGGTGNTIYF
TRBD1	TRBJ2-1	14	TRBV20-1	.	TGCAGTACCCCTCCGCGACAGGGAACCAATGAGCAGTTCTTC	CSTPPRQGTNEQFF
TRBD1	TRBJ2-5	16	TRBV5-4	.	TGTGCCAGCAGCTCCAATGACAGGGGGCCGGGGGAGACCCAGTACTTC	CASSSNDRGPGETQYF
TRBD2	TRBJ2-7	17	TRBV3-1	many	TGTGCCAGCAGCCAATACGGACTAGCGGGGGGGCCCTACGAGCAGTACTTC	CASSQYGLAGGPYEQYF
.	TRBJ1-4	12	TRBV6-1	.	TGTGCCAGCAGGGCGGACGATGAAAAACTGTTTTTT	CASRADDEKLFF
.	TRBJ1-2	12	TRBV20-1	few	TGCAGTGCTAGTATGGGGGTCCGGGGCTACACCTTC	CSASMGVRGYTF
.	TRBJ1-4	17	TRBV5-6	.	TGTGCCAGCAGCTTGGAGGGAGGACTTACAACTAATGAAAAACTGTTTTTT	CASSLEGGLTTNEKLFF
.	TRBJ2-2	15	TRBV6-1	.	TGTGCCAGCAGTCGACAAGACTTGAACACCGGGGAGCTGTTTTTT	CASSRQDLNTGELFF
TRBD1	TRBJ1-6	14	TRBV20-1	.	TGCAGTGCTAGAGGGACAGGGGGCTCTTCACCCCTCCACTTT	CSARGTGGSSPLHF
.	TRBJ1-1	16	TRBV19	few	TGTGCCAGTAGTATAATTGACGCCCCGATCCCCACTGAAGCTTTCTTT	CASSIIDAPIPTEAFF
.	TRBJ2-3	16	TRBV6-1	few	TGTGCCAGCCATGCGCCGGACGTTCTTTTCACAGATACGCAGTATTTT	CASHAPDVLFTDTQYF